This TCR beta chain was observed in a study of CD4 T cells in relation to SARS-CoV-2 and coronaviruses. Concerning this clone: The antigen remains undetermined.

Unexposed donor CD4+ T cells date from about 2011-2018, before the COVID-19 pandemic. CD4+ T cells were isolated from the cells after roughly 11 days of culture. CDR1 is SQVTM, CDR2 ANQGSEA, per germline. CDR3 length equals 13 residues. With V trimmed by 5 bases and J by 4 bases, 6 bases remained unmatched. Measured with immunoSEQ multiplex PCR; TCRdb has only the in-frame clones, and not every one. The table lists roughly 16,000 clones, around three quarters of them singletons. This TCR was recovered from a human donor in good health. The sample was CD4+ T cells from PBMCs, cultured in vitro. V usage is TRBV29-1 and J usage is TRBJ1-1; 8 bases fit TRBD1. The CDR3: CSVNGQGRTEAFF. DNA of the CDR3: TGCAGCGTTAACGGACAGGGACGCACTGAAGCTTTCTTT. Full variable domain (missing parts from reference TRBV29-1 and TRBJ1-1): SAVISQKPSRDICQRGTSLTIQCQVDSQVTMMFWYRQQPGQSLTLIATANQGSEATYESGFVIDKFPISRPNLTFSTLTVSNMSPEDSSIYLCSVNGQGRTEAFFGQGTRLTVV.